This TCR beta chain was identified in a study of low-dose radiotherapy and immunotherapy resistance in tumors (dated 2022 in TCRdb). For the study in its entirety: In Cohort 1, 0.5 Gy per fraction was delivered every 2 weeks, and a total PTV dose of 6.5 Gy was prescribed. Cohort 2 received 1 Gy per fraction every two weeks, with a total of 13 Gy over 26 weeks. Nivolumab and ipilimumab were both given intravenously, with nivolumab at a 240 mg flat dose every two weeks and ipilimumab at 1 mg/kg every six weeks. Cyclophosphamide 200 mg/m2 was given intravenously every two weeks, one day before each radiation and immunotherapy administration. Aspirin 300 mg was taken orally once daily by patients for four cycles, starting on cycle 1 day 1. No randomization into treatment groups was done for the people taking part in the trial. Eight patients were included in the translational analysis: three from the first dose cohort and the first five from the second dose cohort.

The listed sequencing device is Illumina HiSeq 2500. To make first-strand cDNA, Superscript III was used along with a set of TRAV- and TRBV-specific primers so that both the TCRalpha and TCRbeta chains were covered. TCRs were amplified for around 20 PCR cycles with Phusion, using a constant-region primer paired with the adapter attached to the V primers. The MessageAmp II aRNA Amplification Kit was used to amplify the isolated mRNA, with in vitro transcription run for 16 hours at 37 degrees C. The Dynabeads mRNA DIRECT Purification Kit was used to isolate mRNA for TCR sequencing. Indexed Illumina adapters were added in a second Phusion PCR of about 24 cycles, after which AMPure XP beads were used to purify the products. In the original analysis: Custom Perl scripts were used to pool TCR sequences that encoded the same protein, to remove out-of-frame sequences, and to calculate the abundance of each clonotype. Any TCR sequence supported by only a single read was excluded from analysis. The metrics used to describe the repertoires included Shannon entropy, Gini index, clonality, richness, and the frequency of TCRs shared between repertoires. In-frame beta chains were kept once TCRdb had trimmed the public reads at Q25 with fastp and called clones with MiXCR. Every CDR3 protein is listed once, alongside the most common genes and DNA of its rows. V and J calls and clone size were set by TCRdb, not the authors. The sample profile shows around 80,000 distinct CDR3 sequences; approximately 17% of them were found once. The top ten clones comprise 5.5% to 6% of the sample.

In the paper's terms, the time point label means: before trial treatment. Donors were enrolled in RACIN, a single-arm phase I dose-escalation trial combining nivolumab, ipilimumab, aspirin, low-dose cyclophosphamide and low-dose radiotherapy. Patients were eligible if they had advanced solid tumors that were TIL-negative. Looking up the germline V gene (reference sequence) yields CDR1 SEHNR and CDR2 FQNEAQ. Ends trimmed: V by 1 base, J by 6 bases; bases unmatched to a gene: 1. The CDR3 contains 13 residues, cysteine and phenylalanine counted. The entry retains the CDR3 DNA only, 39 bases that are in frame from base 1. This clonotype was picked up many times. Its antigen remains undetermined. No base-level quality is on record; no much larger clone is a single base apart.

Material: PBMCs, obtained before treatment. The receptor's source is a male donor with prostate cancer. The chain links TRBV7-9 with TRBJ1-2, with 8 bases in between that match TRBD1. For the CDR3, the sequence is CASSLGRGHGYTF. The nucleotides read TGTGCCAGCAGCTTAGGCAGGGGGCATGGCTACACCTTC.